One and the same sample provided the 16 T cell receptor beta chains below, sequenced in a study of T cell clonality in common variable immunodeficiency. Findings and caveats of the study: Reportedly, TCR beta sequences from common variable immunodeficiency showed fewer deletions and N-nucleotide insertions.

For these receptors, no antigen is known. The protocol was immunoSEQ multiplex PCR, while the TCRdb copy is restricted to in-frame clones and leaves out a portion. The sample was found to contain 25,000 to 30,000 clones, and every one recurs. Sequencing was carried out using peripheral blood mononuclear cells. These receptors all come from a human donor with common variable immunodeficiency.

Of note for this clone: The read stops 3 residues short of the end of the CDR3; the missing end is completed from the germline J gene. V and J are TRBV7-2 and TRBJ2-5; a weak D match, TRBD1 (5 bases). The CDR3 consists of 15 residues. The V end lost 4 bases, the J end lost 4 bases, and 16 bases lay between the germline ends. Per germline, CDR1 SGHTA and CDR2 FQGNSA. The part of the CDR3 DNA that was read is TGTGCCAGCAGCTCTGGGCCTAACCAGGGAGAGACC. Its protein is CASSSGPNQGET. The complete CDR3 protein is CASSSGPNQGETQYF.

This clone was found a few times. The read ends 3 residues shy of where the CDR3 ends; the end is completed using the germline J gene. The chain has TRBV7-2 and TRBJ2-1, with 9 positions matching TRBD2. The CDR3 extends over 16 amino acids. Germline V gene data show CDR1 as SGHTA and CDR2 as FQGNSA. Unmatched junction bases numbered 8, after V lost 0 bases and J lost 8 bases. The sequenced CDR3 bases are TGTGCCAGCAGCTTAGCTCCCGGGACTAGCTCTGATGAG. It specifies CASSLAPGTSSDE. The full CDR3 protein is CASSLAPGTSSDEQFF. Combining the CDR3 with reference TRBV7-2 and TRBJ2-1 gives the whole variable domain GAGVSQSPSNKVTEKGKDVELRCDPISGHTALYWYRQSLGQGLEFLIYFQGNSAPDKSGLPSDRFSAERTGGSVSTLTIQRTQQEDSAVYLCASSLAPGTSSDEQFFGPGTRLTVL.

This clone has a count of ten or more. The DNA read from the CDR3 is TGCGCCAGCAGTGAGCTCGGGGAG. This codes for CASSELGE. The CDR3 as a whole reads CASSELGELFF. The chain carries TRBV10-1 and TRBJ2-2; D is undetermined. The read stops 3 residues short of the end of the CDR3; the missing end is completed from the germline J gene. This CDR3 has 11 residues. V lost 2 bases to trimming and J lost 7 bases, with 2 bases between them. Germline lookup yields CDR1 WNHNN and CDR2 SYGVQD (reference sequence).

There are many counts of this clone. The CDR3 extends 3 residues past the end of the read, so its final part is completed from the germline J gene. The chain joins TRBV29-1 to TRBJ1-5, with D perhaps TRBD1 (5 bases). V gave up 3 bases and J gave up 6 bases, with 12 bases separating them. This CDR3 is 13 amino acids long. Germline CDR1 and CDR2: SQVTM and ANQGSEA. The CDR3 here is CSVDGGGGQPQHF. The CDR3 bases that were read are TGCAGCGTTGACGGGGGTGGGGGTCAGCCC. The full variable domain, its missing parts supplied by reference TRBV29-1 and TRBJ1-5, is SAVISQKPSRDICQRGTSLTIQCQVDSQVTMMFWYRQQPGQSLTLIATANQGSEATYESGFVIDKFPISRPNLTFSTLTVSNMSPEDSSIYLCSVDGGGGQPQHFGDGTRLSIL.

This clone was found a few times. The read terminates 3 residues ahead of where the CDR3 ends, so the germline J gene completes it. This chain joins TRBV11-1 and TRBJ2-1, with a possible D match to TRBD2 (6 bases). This CDR3 region has 15 residues. Germline V gives CDR1 SGHAT, CDR2 FQDESV (reference sequence). V was clipped by 0 bases and J by 3 bases, with 9 bases between them. CDR3 residues: CASSLATSRYNEQFF. CDR3 DNA, as far as it was read: TGTGCCAGCAGCTTAGCAACTAGCCGCTACAATGAG.

Concerning this clone itself: Read data end 3 residues before the CDR3 end; the end is taken from the germline J gene. V and J are TRBV6-2 or TRBV6-3 and TRBJ1-5; D unresolved. Germline-derived CDR1 and CDR2 are MNHEY and SVGEGT. The CDR3 runs 13 residues. V gave up 6 bases and J gave up 3 bases, with 9 bases separating them. The chain's CDR3 is CASRAEVNQPQHF. The covered CDR3 bases are TGTGCCAGCAGGGCCGAGGTCAATCAGCCC.

This clone was seen repeatedly, ten times or more. The part of the CDR3 DNA that was read is TGTGCCAGCAGCTACCAGGGGTCCGTGAACACTGAA. The encoded protein is CASSYQGSVNTE. The whole CDR3 sequence is CASSYQGSVNTEAFF. This chain uses TRBV7-6 with TRBJ1-1; D might be TRBD1 (6 bases). The sequenced fragment ends 3 residues before the CDR3 boundary, so the rest is inferred from the germline J gene. Trimming removed 4 bases from V and 0 bases from J, with 12 bases in between. Looked up from germline, CDR1 is SGHVS and CDR2 is FNYEAQ. The CDR3 runs to 15 residues.

In regard to this clone: The read terminates 3 residues before the CDR3 end, so the remaining end is supplied by the germline J gene. J is TRBJ2-3 and V is TRBV19; D is possibly TRBD2 (6 bases). CDR1 is LNHDA and CDR2 is SQIVND in the germline V gene (reference sequence). The CDR3 runs to 13 residues. V lost 8 bases to trimming and J lost 0 bases, with 9 bases between them. The sequenced CDR3 bases are TGTGCCAGTGGGGGGACTAGCACAGATACG. Its translation is CASGGTSTDT. The full-length CDR3 reads as CASGGTSTDTQYF. Full variable domain (remainder filled in from reference TRBV19 and TRBJ2-3): DGGITQSPKYLFRKEGQNVTLSCEQNLNHDAMYWYRQDPGQGLRLIYYSQIVNDFQKGDIAEGYSVSREKKESFPLTVTSAQKNPTAFYLCASGGTSTDTQYFGPGTRLTVL.

Points on this clone: The read ends 3 residues early relative to the CDR3; the germline J gene fills the gap. This chain uses TRBV19 with TRBJ2-1; D is possibly TRBD2 (5 bases). V gave up 2 bases and J gave up 3 bases, with 11 bases separating them. Germline V CDR1 and CDR2: LNHDA, SQIVND (reference sequence). CDR3 size: 15 residues. The CDR3: CASSIRSGFYNEQFF. The sequenced CDR3 bases are TGTGCCAGTAGTATACGAAGCGGATTCTACAATGAG.

There are a few counts of this clone. Read coverage stops 3 residues before the CDR3 terminus; the germline J gene supplies the remainder. The chain is built from TRBV11-2 and TRBJ2-1; 9 positions match TRBD1. V shed 4 bases, J shed 9 bases, and the junction held 7 bases outside the gene matches. The CDR3 has 14 amino acids. Per germline, CDR1 SGHAT and CDR2 FQNNGV. CDR3 protein: CASSWGDRAPEQFF. CDR3 DNA, as far as it was read: TGTGCCAGCAGCTGGGGGGACAGGGCGCCTGAG.

In its sample, this clone was seen many times. The sequence runs out 3 residues before the end of the CDR3; the remainder is reconstructed from the germline J gene. V usage is TRBV30 and J usage is TRBJ2-5; the D gene is possibly TRBD1 (6 bases). CDR3 length equals 15 residues. CDR1 is GTSNPN, CDR2 SVGIG, per germline (reference sequence). The V end was cut by 3 bases, the J end by 5 bases, with 19 bases between. This CDR3 is CAWSDWDKGRETQYF. Incomplete CDR3 DNA: TGTGCCTGGAGCGATTGGGACAAGGGACGGGAGACC.

As for this clone: The DNA ends 3 residues before the CDR3 does, and the rest of the CDR3 is filled in from the germline J gene. V and J are TRBV7-2 and TRBJ1-4; a possible D gene is TRBD1 (6 bases). The V gene's germline CDR1 is SGHTA and CDR2 FQGNSA. There are 15 residues in the CDR3. Trimming took 8 bases from V and 4 from J, leaving 17 bases between them. The CDR3 DNA, read in part, is TGTGCCAGCCACAAAGGGGGGGGGTATAATGAAAAA. Translating it yields CASHKGGGYNEK. The whole CDR3 is CASHKGGGYNEKLFF.

This clone was seen many times. The CDR3 goes on 3 residues after the read ends, and that part is filled in from the germline J gene. The chain combines TRBV20-1 with TRBJ1-5; the match to TRBD1 covers 12 bases. The junction had 6 bases not matched to a gene; V was cut back by 0 bases and J by 0 bases. The CDR3 has 18 residues. Germline CDR1 is DFQATT and CDR2 is SNEGSKA (reference sequence). CDR3 DNA (partial): TGCAGTGCTAGAGATGGGACAGGGGGCGAGTATAGCAATCAGCCC. Translation gives CSARDGTGGEYSNQP. The whole CDR3 sequence is CSARDGTGGEYSNQPQHF.

This clone has at least ten counts. Partial CDR3 DNA: TGTGCCAGCACCCTACAGGGAACTGCGAACACTGAA. Protein sequence: CASTLQGTANTE. The full CDR3 sequence reads CASTLQGTANTEAFF. The rearrangement links TRBV12-3 or TRBV12-4 to TRBJ1-1, with D perhaps TRBD1 (6 bases). The read terminates 3 residues before the CDR3 end, so the remaining end is supplied by the germline J gene. This CDR3 has 15 amino acids. Trimming shortened V by 7 bases and J by 1 base, and 16 bases separated the two germline ends.

The sequenced part of the CDR3 DNA is TGTGCCAGCAGTTACGCAGGGAGGAGTGAAAAA. This translates into CASSYAGRSEK. The full CDR3 sequence reads CASSYAGRSEKLFF. This rearrangement joins TRBV6-2 or TRBV6-3 to TRBJ1-4; a weak D match, TRBD1 (5 bases). The read is 3 residues too short to cover the CDR3 end, so that end is filled in from the germline J gene. The CDR3 is made up of 14 amino acids. Germline V lookup: CDR1 MNHEY, CDR2 SVGEGT. V was pared by 2 bases and J by 7 bases, with 11 bases between.

This clone has only a few counts. Read coverage stops 3 residues before the CDR3 terminus; the germline J gene supplies the remainder. V and J are TRBV30 and TRBJ1-2; 7 bases map to TRBD1. With 2 bases clipped from V and 2 bases from J, the junction kept 5 bases outside the gene matches. This CDR3 comprises 14 residues. Per germline, CDR1 GTSNPN and CDR2 SVGIG (reference sequence). The sequenced CDR3 bases are TGTGCCTGGAGTTGGACAGGCCGAAACTATGGC. Encoded protein: CAWSWTGRNYG. The full CDR3 protein reads CAWSWTGRNYGYTF.